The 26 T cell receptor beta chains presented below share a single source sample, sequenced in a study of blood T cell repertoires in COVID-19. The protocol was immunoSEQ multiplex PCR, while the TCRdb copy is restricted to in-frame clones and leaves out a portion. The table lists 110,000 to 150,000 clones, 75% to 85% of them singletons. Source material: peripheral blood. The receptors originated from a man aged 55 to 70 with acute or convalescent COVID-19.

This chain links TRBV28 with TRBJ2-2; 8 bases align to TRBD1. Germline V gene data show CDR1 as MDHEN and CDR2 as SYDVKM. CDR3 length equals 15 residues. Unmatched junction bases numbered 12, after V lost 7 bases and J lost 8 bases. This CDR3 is CASTLPGQGGGELFF. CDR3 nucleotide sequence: TGTGCCAGCACCCTACCTGGACAGGGTGGAGGGGAGCTGTTTTTT. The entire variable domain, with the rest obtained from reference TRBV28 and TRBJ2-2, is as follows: DVKVTQSSRYLVKRTGEKVFLECVQDMDHENMFWYRQDPGLGLRLIYFSYDVKMKEKGDIPEGYSVSREKKERFSLILESASTNQTSMYLCASTLPGQGGGELFFGEGSRLTVL.

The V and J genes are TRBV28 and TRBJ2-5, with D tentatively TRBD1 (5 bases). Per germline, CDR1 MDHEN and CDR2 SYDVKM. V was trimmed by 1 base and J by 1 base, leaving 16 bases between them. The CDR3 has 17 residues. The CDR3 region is CASSLYGQGVAQETQYF. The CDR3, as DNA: TGTGCCAGCAGTTTATATGGGCAGGGCGTAGCCCAAGAGACCCAGTACTTC.

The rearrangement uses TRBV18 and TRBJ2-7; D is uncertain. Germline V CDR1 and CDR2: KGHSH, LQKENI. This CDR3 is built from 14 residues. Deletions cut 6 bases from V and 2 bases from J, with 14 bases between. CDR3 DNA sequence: TGTGCCAGCTCGCCGGGTTCAACCCCCTACGAGCAGTACTTC. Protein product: CASSPGSTPYEQYF.

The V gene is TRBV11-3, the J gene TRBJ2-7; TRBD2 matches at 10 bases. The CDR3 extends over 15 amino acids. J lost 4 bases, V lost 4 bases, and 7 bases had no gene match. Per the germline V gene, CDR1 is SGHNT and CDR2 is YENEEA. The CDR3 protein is CASSCAGTSAYEQYF. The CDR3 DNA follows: TGTGCCAGCAGCTGTGCCGGGACTAGCGCGTACGAGCAGTACTTC.

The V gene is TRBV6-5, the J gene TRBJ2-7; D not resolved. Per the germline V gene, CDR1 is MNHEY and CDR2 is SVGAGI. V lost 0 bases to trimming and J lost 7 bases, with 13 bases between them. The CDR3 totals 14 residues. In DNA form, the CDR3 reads TGTGCCAGCAGTTACTCCCCAGACTTCCTTGAGCAGTACTTC. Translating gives CASSYSPDFLEQYF.

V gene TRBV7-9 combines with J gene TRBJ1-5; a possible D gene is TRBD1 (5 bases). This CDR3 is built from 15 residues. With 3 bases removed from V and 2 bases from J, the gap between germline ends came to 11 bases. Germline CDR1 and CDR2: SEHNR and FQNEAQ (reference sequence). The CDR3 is CASSFSGVGNQPQHF. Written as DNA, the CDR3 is TGTGCCAGCAGCTTCTCGGGGGTTGGCAATCAGCCCCAGCATTTT.

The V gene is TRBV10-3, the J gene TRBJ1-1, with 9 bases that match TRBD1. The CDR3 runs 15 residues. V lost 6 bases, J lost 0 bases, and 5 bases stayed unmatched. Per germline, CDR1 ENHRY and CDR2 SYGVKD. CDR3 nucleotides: TGTGCCATCAGGGTACAGGGGGCGGTGAACACTGAAGCTTTCTTT. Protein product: CAIRVQGAVNTEAFF.

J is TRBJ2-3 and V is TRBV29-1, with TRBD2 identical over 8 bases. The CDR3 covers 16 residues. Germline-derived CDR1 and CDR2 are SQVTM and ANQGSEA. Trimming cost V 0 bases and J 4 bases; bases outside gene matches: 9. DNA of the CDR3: TGCAGCGTTGAAGAGCCGGGACTAGGATCGGCAGATACGCAGTATTTT. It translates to CSVEEPGLGSADTQYF.

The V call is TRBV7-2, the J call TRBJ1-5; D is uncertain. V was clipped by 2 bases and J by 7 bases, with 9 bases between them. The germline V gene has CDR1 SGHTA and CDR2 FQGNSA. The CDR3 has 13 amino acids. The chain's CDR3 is CASSLSGGQPQHF. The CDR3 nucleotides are TGTGCCAGCAGCTTAAGTGGCGGGCAGCCCCAGCATTTT.

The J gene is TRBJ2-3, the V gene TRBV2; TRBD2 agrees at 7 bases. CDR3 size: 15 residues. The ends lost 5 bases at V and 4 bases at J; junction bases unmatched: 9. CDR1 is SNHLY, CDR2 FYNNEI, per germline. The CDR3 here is CASSLAALRADTQYF. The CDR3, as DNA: TGTGCCAGCAGTCTAGCGGCTCTGAGGGCAGATACGCAGTATTTT.

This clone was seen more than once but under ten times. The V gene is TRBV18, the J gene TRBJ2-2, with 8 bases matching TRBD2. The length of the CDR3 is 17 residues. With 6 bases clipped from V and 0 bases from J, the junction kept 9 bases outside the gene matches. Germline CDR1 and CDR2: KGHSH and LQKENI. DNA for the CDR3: TGTGCCAGCTCGCGAACCACAGCGGGAGCGAACACCGGGGAGCTGTTTTTT. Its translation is CASSRTTAGANTGELFF.

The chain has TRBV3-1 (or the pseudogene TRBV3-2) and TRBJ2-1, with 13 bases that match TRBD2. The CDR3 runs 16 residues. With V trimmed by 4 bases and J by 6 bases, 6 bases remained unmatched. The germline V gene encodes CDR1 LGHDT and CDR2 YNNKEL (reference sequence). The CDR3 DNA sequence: TGTGCCAGCAGCCGGACCGGACTAGCGGGAGTCAATGAGCAGTTCTTC. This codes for CASSRTGLAGVNEQFF.

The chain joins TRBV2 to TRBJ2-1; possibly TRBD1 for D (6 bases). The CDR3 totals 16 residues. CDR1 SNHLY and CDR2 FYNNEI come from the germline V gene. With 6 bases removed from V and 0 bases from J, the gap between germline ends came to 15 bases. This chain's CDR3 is CASRADRTSSYNEQFF. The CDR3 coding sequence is TGTGCCAGCAGGGCAGACAGGACCAGCTCCTACAATGAGCAGTTCTTC.

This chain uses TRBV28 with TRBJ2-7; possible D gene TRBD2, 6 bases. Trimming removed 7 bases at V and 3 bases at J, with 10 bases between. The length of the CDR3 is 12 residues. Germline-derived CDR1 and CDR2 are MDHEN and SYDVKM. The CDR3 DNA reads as TGTGCCAGCACGGTCGGGAGCTACGAGCAGTACTTC. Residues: CASTVGSYEQYF.

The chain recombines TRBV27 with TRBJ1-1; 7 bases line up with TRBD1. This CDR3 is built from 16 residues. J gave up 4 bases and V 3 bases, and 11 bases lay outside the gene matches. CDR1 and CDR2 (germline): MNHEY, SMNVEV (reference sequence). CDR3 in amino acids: CASSLSNRGSGTEAFF. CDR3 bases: TGTGCCAGCAGTTTGAGTAACAGGGGAAGCGGCACTGAAGCTTTCTTT.

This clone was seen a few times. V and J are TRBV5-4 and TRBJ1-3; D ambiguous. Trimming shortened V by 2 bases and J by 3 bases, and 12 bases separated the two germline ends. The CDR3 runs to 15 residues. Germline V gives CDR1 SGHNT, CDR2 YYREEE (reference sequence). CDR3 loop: CASSFPGLFGNTIYF. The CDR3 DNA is TGTGCCAGCAGCTTCCCGGGATTATTTGGAAACACCATATATTTT.

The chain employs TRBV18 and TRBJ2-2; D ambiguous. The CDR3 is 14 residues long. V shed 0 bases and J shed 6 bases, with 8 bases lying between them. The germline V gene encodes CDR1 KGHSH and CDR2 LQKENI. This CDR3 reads CASSPPEFSGELFF. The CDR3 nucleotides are TGTGCCAGCTCACCACCTGAGTTCTCCGGGGAGCTGTTTTTT.

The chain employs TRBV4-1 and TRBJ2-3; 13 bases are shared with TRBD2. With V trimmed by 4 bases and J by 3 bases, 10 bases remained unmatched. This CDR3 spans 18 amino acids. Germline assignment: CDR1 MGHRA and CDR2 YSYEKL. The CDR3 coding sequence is TGCGCCAGCAGCCGAGGACTAGCGGGAGTACGCCTGACAGATACGCAGTATTTT. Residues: CASSRGLAGVRLTDTQYF.

This chain's CDR3 is CASSIAGVGETQYF. CDR3 DNA sequence: TGTGCCAGTAGTATCGCCGGGGTGGGGGAGACCCAGTACTTC. The rearrangement joins TRBV19 to TRBJ2-5; D is possibly TRBD2 (5 bases). The CDR3 runs 14 residues. In germline, CDR1 is LNHDA, CDR2 SQIVND (reference sequence). The V gene lost 3 bases and the J gene lost 5 bases, with 13 bases spanning the gap.

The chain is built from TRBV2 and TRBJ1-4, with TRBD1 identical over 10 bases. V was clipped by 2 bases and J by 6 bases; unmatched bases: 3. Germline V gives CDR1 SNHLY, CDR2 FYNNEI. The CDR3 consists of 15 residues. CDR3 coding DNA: TGTGCCAGCAGTGAACCGGGACAGGGGTATGAAAAACTGTTTTTT. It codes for CASSEPGQGYEKLFF.

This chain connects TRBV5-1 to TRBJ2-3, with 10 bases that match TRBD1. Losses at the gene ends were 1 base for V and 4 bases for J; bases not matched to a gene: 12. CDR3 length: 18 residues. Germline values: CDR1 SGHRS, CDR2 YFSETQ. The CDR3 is CASSLLWAGTGEADTQYF. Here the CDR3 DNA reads TGCGCCAGCAGCTTGCTTTGGGCCGGGACAGGGGAGGCAGATACGCAGTATTTT.

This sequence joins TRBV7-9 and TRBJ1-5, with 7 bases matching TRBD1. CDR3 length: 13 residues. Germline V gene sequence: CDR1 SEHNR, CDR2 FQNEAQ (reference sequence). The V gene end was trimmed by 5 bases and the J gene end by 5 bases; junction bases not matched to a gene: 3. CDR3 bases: TGTGCCAGCAGCGTCAGGGGGGATCAGCCCCAGCATTTT. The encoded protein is CASSVRGDQPQHF.

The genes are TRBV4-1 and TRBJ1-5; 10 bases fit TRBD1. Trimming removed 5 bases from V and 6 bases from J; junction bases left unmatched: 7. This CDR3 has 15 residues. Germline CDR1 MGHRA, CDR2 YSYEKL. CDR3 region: CASSAPGTGVQPQHF. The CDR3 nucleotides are TGCGCCAGCAGCGCTCCCGGGACAGGGGTTCAGCCCCAGCATTTT.

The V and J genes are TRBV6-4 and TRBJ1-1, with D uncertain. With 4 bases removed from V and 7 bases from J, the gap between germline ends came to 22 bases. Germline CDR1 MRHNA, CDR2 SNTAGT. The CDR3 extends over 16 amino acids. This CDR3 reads CASSASAVLPMGEAFF. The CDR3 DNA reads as TGTGCCAGCAGTGCCTCGGCGGTCCTTCCAATGGGTGAAGCTTTCTTT.

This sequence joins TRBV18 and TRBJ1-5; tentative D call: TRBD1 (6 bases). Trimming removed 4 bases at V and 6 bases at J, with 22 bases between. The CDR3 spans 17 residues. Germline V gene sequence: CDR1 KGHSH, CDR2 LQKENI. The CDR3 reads CASSQGQFPGGGQPQHF. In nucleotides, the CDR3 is TGTGCCAGCTCACAAGGACAGTTCCCGGGGGGGGGTCAGCCCCAGCATTTT.

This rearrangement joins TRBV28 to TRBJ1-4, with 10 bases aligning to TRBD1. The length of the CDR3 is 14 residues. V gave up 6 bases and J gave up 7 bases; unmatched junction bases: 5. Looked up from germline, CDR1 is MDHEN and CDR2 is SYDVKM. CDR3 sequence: CASRGGQGFEKLFF. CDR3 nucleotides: TGTGCCAGCAGGGGGGGACAGGGGTTTGAAAAACTGTTTTTT.